The 19 T cell receptor beta chains below all came from one sample that was sequenced in a study of HIV-infected patients and healthy controls. The repertoire came from unfractionated whole blood and reflected all unsorted peripheral T cells. Around 530 ng RNA was reverse transcribed with alpha and beta constant-region primers. Using multiplexing indices, alpha and beta chain libraries were generated apart by chain-specific third strand synthesis. TCRdb reprocessed the 5' RACE reads with MiXCR, giving one entry per CDR3 protein. The table lists several thousand distinct CDR3 sequences, over 9.5% of them singletons. This specimen consisted of blood, obtained before antiretroviral therapy. The receptor source for this set is an adult with HIV infection.

The gene calls are TRBV6-5 and TRBJ1-1; TRBD1 might be the D (5 bases). The germline V gene has CDR1 MNHEY and CDR2 SVGAGI. V gave up 5 bases and J gave up 5 bases, with 18 bases separating them. This CDR3 is 15 amino acids long. The CDR3: CASSKLIGVETEAFF. Here the CDR3 DNA reads TGTGCCAGCAGTAAACTTATAGGGGTAGAAACTGAAGCTTTCTTT.

The chain combines TRBV19 with TRBJ2-5, with D perhaps matching TRBD1 (5 bases). The germline V gene has CDR1 LNHDA and CDR2 SQIVND (reference sequence). V lost 6 bases and J lost 3, with 14 bases in between. The CDR3 has 14 residues. The CDR3 DNA reads TGTGCCAGTAGAGAGGCGCCAGGGAAAGAGACCCAGTACTTC. Its translation: CASREAPGKETQYF.

This clonotype ranks as medium-sized (0.01 to 0.1%). This rearrangement joins TRBV28 to TRBJ1-2, with D possibly TRBD1 on 5 matching bases. The V end was cut by 7 bases, the J end by 8 bases, with 14 bases between. Germline V CDR1 and CDR2: MDHEN, SYDVKM. This CDR3 has 12 amino acids. In nucleotides, the CDR3 is TGTGCCAGCAATACAAGGGGAATCGGCTACACCTTC. Translated, it gives CASNTRGIGYTF.

This clonotype has only a few counts. This chain joins TRBV27 and TRBJ1-1; TRBD1 matches 9 bases. This CDR3 is 15 amino acids long. Per the germline V gene, CDR1 is MNHEY and CDR2 is SMNVEV (reference sequence). Trimming took 2 bases from V and 2 from J; bases not matched to a gene: 3. CDR3 sequence (DNA): TGTGCCAGCAGTTTAGGGACAGGGTTTAACACTGAAGCTTTCTTT. It yields the protein CASSLGTGFNTEAFF.

This clonotype showed up many times. The rearrangement joins TRBV28 to TRBJ2-3; 15 bases fit TRBD2. This CDR3 is built from 17 residues. V lost 5 bases and J lost 5; bases outside the gene matches: 8. Germline values: CDR1 MDHEN, CDR2 SYDVKM. The DNA for the CDR3 is TGTGCCAGCAGTCCCCCGGGACTAGCGGGAGGAATAGATACGCAGTATTTT. This translates into CASSPPGLAGGIDTQYF.

This clonotype rates as medium-sized. V is TRBV4-1 and J is TRBJ1-1; no clear D gene. This CDR3 is 14 amino acids long. CDR1 is MGHRA and CDR2 is YSYEKL in the germline V gene. Trimming stripped 0 bases from V and 2 bases from J, with 7 bases between. CDR3 protein: CASSQEPGNTEAFF. CDR3 in DNA: TGCGCCAGCAGCCAAGAGCCGGGTAACACTGAAGCTTTCTTT.

This clonotype is medium-sized within its sample. The chain couples TRBV27 to TRBJ2-1; D gene ambiguous. The V and J ends lost 3 bases and 6 bases respectively, with 9 bases between them. The germline CDR1 and CDR2 sequences are MNHEY and SMNVEV (reference sequence). CDR3 length: 13 amino acids. CDR3 DNA: TGTGCCAGCAGTTTCCGGCGGAGCAATGAGCAGTTCTTC. Translation: CASSFRRSNEQFF.

Ten or more counts support this clonotype. The V call is TRBV20-1, the J call TRBJ1-6; D unclear. Trimming pared 3 bases from V and 9 bases from J, leaving 12 bases between. Germline CDR1 reads DFQATT; CDR2 reads SNEGSKA (reference sequence). The CDR3 spans 13 residues. The CDR3 region is CSASRALPSPLHF. The DNA of the CDR3 is TGCAGTGCTAGTCGGGCCCTCCCTTCACCCCTCCACTTT.

Judged by abundance, this clonotype is medium-sized (0.01 to 0.1%). The chain has TRBV5-4 and TRBJ2-1; the D gene could be TRBD1 or TRBD2 (6 bases each). The CDR3 extends over 13 amino acids. V was shortened by 7 bases and J by 8 bases, with 16 bases between the two germline ends. The germline gives CDR1 SGHNT, CDR2 YYREEE (reference sequence). CDR3 loop: CASHALGGDEQFF. In DNA, the CDR3 is TGTGCCAGCCATGCCCTGGGGGGCGATGAGCAGTTCTTC.

This clonotype was observed at least ten times. This rearrangement joins TRBV27 to TRBJ1-5, with 7 positions matching TRBD1. Germline V gene data show CDR1 as MNHEY and CDR2 as SMNVEV (reference sequence). CDR3 length: 13 residues. V lost 6 bases to trimming and J lost 6 bases; unmatched junction nucleotides: 5. CDR3 coding DNA: TGTGCCAGCAGCTACAGGGGTATTCAGCCCCAGCATTTT. Translating gives CASSYRGIQPQHF.

The chain has TRBV28 and TRBJ1-5; no definite D call. CDR3 length: 16 residues. V shed 3 bases and J shed 4 bases, with 16 bases lying between them. Germline V lookup: CDR1 MDHEN, CDR2 SYDVKM. The CDR3 DNA sequence: TGTGCCAGCAGTTTGCCGATGGTAGGTGAAAATCAGCCCCAGCATTTT. It yields the protein CASSLPMVGENQPQHF.

Sample share makes this clonotype medium-sized. The CDR3 bases are TGTGCCAGCAGTTTAATCGGGGTTGAACGGACTGAAGCTTTCTTT. Encoded protein: CASSLIGVERTEAFF. The chain has TRBV28 and TRBJ1-1; D is unresolved. Trimming shortened V by 2 bases and J by 5 bases, and 15 bases separated the two germline ends. The CDR3 contains 15 residues. Germline V gives CDR1 MDHEN, CDR2 SYDVKM.

This clonotype was recorded a few times. The gene calls are TRBV19 and TRBJ1-4, with D unclear. The germline V gene encodes CDR1 LNHDA and CDR2 SQIVND (reference sequence). The CDR3 runs 15 residues. The V end was cut by 3 bases, the J end by 8 bases, with 16 bases between. CDR3 region: CASSMFRGIDEKLFF. The CDR3 bases are TGTGCCAGTAGTATGTTTCGAGGGATCGACGAAAAACTGTTTTTT.

This clonotype was seen at least ten times. This chain links TRBV19 with TRBJ2-3; D unresolved. This CDR3 is built from 14 residues. CDR1 LNHDA and CDR2 SQIVND come from the germline V gene (reference sequence). V shed 5 bases and J shed 4 bases, with 13 bases lying between them. The CDR3 sequence is CASSPARFSDTQYF. The CDR3 nucleotides are TGTGCCAGTAGTCCAGCCCGGTTTTCAGATACGCAGTATTTT.

Many counts were recorded for this clonotype. The CDR3 coding sequence is TGCAGTGCTAGAGTTGGGACTACTAACACTGAAGCTTTCTTT. This sequence encodes CSARVGTTNTEAFF. The chain recombines TRBV20-1 with TRBJ1-1; perhaps TRBD1 as D (5 bases). CDR3 length equals 14 residues. V lost 1 base, J lost 2 bases, and 11 bases lay in between. Germline CDR1 and CDR2: DFQATT and SNEGSKA (reference sequence).

This clonotype was seen many times. The chain uses TRBV5-4 and TRBJ2-3; 7 bases line up with TRBD2. V shed 0 bases, J shed 3 bases, and the junction held 4 bases outside the gene matches. The CDR3 is 15 amino acids. Germline values: CDR1 SGHNT, CDR2 YYREEE (reference sequence). The CDR3 sequence: CASSLGGSVTDTQYF. The CDR3 bases are TGTGCCAGCAGCTTGGGCGGGAGCGTAACAGATACGCAGTATTTT.

The chain combines TRBV7-9 with TRBJ2-4, with TRBD2 matching 10 bases. CDR3 size: 14 residues. V was clipped by 6 bases and J by 6 bases; unmatched bases: 5. Germline V gene data show CDR1 as SEHNR and CDR2 as FQNEAQ (reference sequence). The CDR3 sequence is CASRQLAGLNIQYF. In nucleotides, the CDR3 is TGTGCCAGCAGACAACTAGCGGGATTAAACATTCAGTACTTC.

This clonotype ranks as medium-sized. The genes are TRBV7-2 and TRBJ2-5; tentative D call: TRBD1 (6 bases). The V end was cut by 5 bases, the J end by 1 base, with 8 bases between. The CDR3 spans 13 residues. The V gene's germline CDR1 is SGHTA and CDR2 FQGNSA. This chain's CDR3 is CASSRDTQETQYF. CDR3 nucleotides: TGTGCCAGCAGCCGGGACACCCAAGAGACCCAGTACTTC.

V usage is TRBV19 and J usage is TRBJ2-7, with D tentatively TRBD2 (6 bases). The CDR3 runs to 13 residues. Germline-derived CDR1 and CDR2 are LNHDA and SQIVND (reference sequence). Between the trimmed V and J ends, which lost 3 bases and 3 bases, there was a span of 9 bases. CDR3 residues: CASSMGLGYEQYF. CDR3 DNA sequence: TGTGCCAGTAGTATGGGACTGGGCTACGAGCAGTACTTC.